Presented here are 30 T cell receptor delta chains from one specimen sequenced in a study of gamma-delta chains in newborns, infants, children. TCRdb ran CATT on the reads. Of several thousand delta-chain clones in the sample, 2.6% were seen once. The sample consisted of blood. The source is a child who was a newborn, infant or young child, either healthy, febrile or measles-vaccinated (not recorded which).

In its sample, this clone was seen a few times. Possible read error: a much larger clone is one base away. This sample also contains other DNA sequences that code for the same CDR3. The CDR3, as DNA: TGTGCCTGTGACACCGTCCGCTTACTGGGGGATACCGACACCGATAAACTTATCTTT. Its translation: CACDTVRLLGDTDTDKLIF. V and J are TRDV2 and TRDJ1; 12 positions agree with TRDD3. CDR1 and CDR2 (germline): GEAIGNYY, EKD. There are 19 residues in the CDR3.

This clone rates as medium-sized. The chain is built from TRDV2 and TRDJ1, with TRDD3 identical over 9 bases. The J segment lost 0 bases and the V segment lost 3 bases, leaving 19 bases of the junction unmatched. The length of the CDR3 is 20 residues. In germline, CDR1 is GEAIGNYY, CDR2 EKD. The CDR3 region is CACDALTGGPRVSYTDKLIF. The CDR3 DNA reads as TGTGCCTGTGACGCTCTTACTGGGGGACCACGAGTCTCGTACACCGATAAACTCATCTTT.

This clone has more than one count but fewer than ten. This could be a read error, since a much larger clone is one nucleotide away. This chain links TRDV2 with TRDJ1, with 9 positions matching TRDD3. CDR1 is GEAIGNYY, CDR2 EKD, per germline. V lost 6 bases, J lost 3 bases, and 22 bases stayed unmatched. The CDR3 contains 19 residues. The CDR3 sequence is CACHPLTSGGYQESDKLIF. The DNA for the CDR3 is TGTGCCTGTCACCCCCTCACCTCCGGGGGATACCAGGAGTCCGATAAACTCATCTTT.

This clone was seen a handful of times. This could be a read error, since a much larger clone is one nucleotide away. This sequence joins TRDV2 and TRDJ1; 9 bases map to TRDD2. In germline, CDR1 is GEAIGNYY, CDR2 EKD. CDR3 size: 21 residues. The V gene end was trimmed by 3 bases and the J gene end by 2 bases; junction bases not matched to a gene: 24. CDR3 in DNA: TGTGCCTGTGACCCCGTTCAAGGCCTTCCTACGGGGGTACGCCCTACCGATAAACTCATCTTT. The encoded protein is CACDPVQGLPTGVRPTDKLIF.

In its sample, this clone was seen a few times. With a much larger clone just one base away, this may be a read error. This chain joins TRDV2 and TRDJ1; 11 bases agree with TRDD3. This CDR3 has 18 residues. J gave up 1 base and V 2 bases, and 11 bases lay outside the gene matches. The germline V gene has CDR1 GEAIGNYY and CDR2 EKD. The CDR3 protein is CACDSLGDTLGCTDKLIF. As DNA, the CDR3 is TGTGCCTGTGACAGTTTGGGGGATACGCTAGGATGCACCGATAAACTCATCTTT.

For this clone: With only one base between it and a far larger clone, this is likely a read error. This sample includes further DNA sequences coding for the same CDR3. This sequence joins TRDV2 and TRDJ1; D is perhaps TRDD3 (5 bases). CDR1 is GEAIGNYY and CDR2 is EKD in the germline V gene. Trimming took off 0 bases at V and 0 bases at J, with 10 bases between the two ends. The CDR3 covers 15 residues. CDR3 nucleotide sequence: TGTGCCTGTGACACCGTGGGGTACCACACCGATAAACTCATCTTT. This sequence encodes CACDTVGYHTDKLIF.

This rearrangement joins TRDV2 to TRDJ1; 13 positions match TRDD3. The CDR3 has 22 amino acids. Per germline, CDR1 GEAIGNYY and CDR2 EKD. V lost 0 bases, J lost 0 bases, and 18 bases stayed unmatched. The CDR3 here is CACDTVGSPGTGGYEYTDKLIF. As DNA, the CDR3 is TGTGCCTGTGACACCGTTGGATCTCCTGGGACTGGGGGATACGAGTACACCGATAAACTCATCTTT.

This clone has just a few counts. The genes are TRDV2 and TRDJ1, with 9 bases that match TRDD3. With 3 bases clipped from V and 3 bases from J, the junction kept 13 bases outside the gene matches. The CDR3 is made up of 17 amino acids. Germline CDR1 GEAIGNYY, CDR2 EKD. CDR3 nucleotides: TGTGCCTGTGACTACGTGTCTTCACTGGGGGACGCCGATAAACTCATCTTT. Amino acids: CACDYVSSLGDADKLIF.

A note on this clone: It differs at one base from a far larger clone, so likely a read error. The J gene is uncalled and the V gene is TRDV2; the table calls TRDD3, which could not be checked here. Per the germline V gene, CDR1 is GEAIGNYY and CDR2 is EKD. The CDR3 has 13 amino acids. This CDR3 is CACDGIRSDKRIF. CDR3 DNA: TGTGCCTGTGACGGGATACGCTCTGATAAACGCATCTTT.

This clone is large in the sample. The rearrangement joins TRDV2 to TRDJ1, with a possible D match to TRDD3 (5 bases). V shed 0 bases and J shed 2 bases, with 12 bases lying between them. The CDR3 is made up of 15 amino acids. Germline V gives CDR1 GEAIGNYY, CDR2 EKD. The CDR3 reads CACDTVGTHTDKLIF. The CDR3 DNA reads as TGTGCCTGTGACACCGTGGGGACGCATACCGATAAACTCATCTTT.

This clone is labeled as medium-sized. This specimen includes other DNA sequences encoding the same CDR3. The J gene is TRDJ1, the V gene TRDV2, with TRDD3 matching 11 bases. This CDR3 has 20 amino acids. Germline CDR1 GEAIGNYY, CDR2 EKD. V lost 0 bases to trimming and J lost 4 bases; unmatched junction nucleotides: 18. The CDR3 reads CACDTVPDGDRTGGYDKLIF. CDR3 sequence (DNA): TGTGCCTGTGACACCGTTCCAGATGGGGATCGAACTGGGGGATACGATAAACTCATCTTT.

By frequency in the sample, this clone is medium-sized. The chain joins TRDV2 to TRDJ1, with TRDD3 matching 11 bases. Trimming took 1 base from V and 4 from J; bases not matched to a gene: 7. CDR1 and CDR2 from the germline V gene are GEAIGNYY and EKD. The CDR3 totals 16 residues. CDR3 DNA sequence: TGTGCCTGTGACACGTTGGGGGATACGCCGATCGATAAACTCATCTTT. Protein: CACDTLGDTPIDKLIF.

On this clone: This likely traces to a read error, being one base from a far larger clone. The J gene was recorded as TRDJ3; no V gene was called; TRDD3, as called in the table, went unchecked against the DNA. This CDR3 has 17 residues. The CDR3 protein is CACDTLRGSWDTRQMFF. The CDR3 coding sequence is TGTGCCTGTGACACTTTGAGGGGCTCCTGGGACACCCGACAGATGTTTTTC.

Only a few counts were recorded for this clone. This clone may be a read error of a much larger clone one base away. Here the CDR3 reads CACVPLVLGDTRFTDKLIF. The CDR3, as DNA: TGTGCCTGTGTCCCCCTCGTACTGGGGGATACGCGGTTCACCGATAAACTCATCTTT. This chain uses TRDV2 with TRDJ1; 13 bases line up with TRDD3. V lost 5 bases, J lost 1 base, and 15 bases stayed unmatched. The CDR3 is 19 amino acids. Germline lookup yields CDR1 GEAIGNYY and CDR2 EKD.

This clone was seen a handful of times. A read error may be the cause here, since a much bigger clone is one base away. The chain recombines TRDV2 with TRDJ3; 10 bases are shared with TRDD3. This CDR3 contains 18 residues. V shed 1 base, J shed 2 bases, and the junction held 4 bases outside the gene matches. From germline, CDR1 is GEAIGNYY and CDR2 EKD. The CDR3 sequence is CACDTLGDSPWDTRQMFF. The CDR3, as DNA: TGTGCCTGTGACACTCTGGGGGATAGCCCCTGGGACACCCGACAGATGTTTTTC.

There are a few counts of this clone. This may come from a read error, since a much larger clone is one base off. This sample includes further DNA sequences coding for the same CDR3. The genes are TRDV2 and TRDJ1; 11 nucleotides line up with TRDD3. CDR1 is GEAIGNYY, CDR2 EKD, per germline. The CDR3 is made up of 18 amino acids. The chain's CDR3 is CACDHMLMGDTDTDKLIF. The CDR3 nucleotides are TGTGCCTGTGACCACATGCTAATGGGGGATACGGACACCGATAAGCTCATCTTT.

This clone was observed a handful of times. A much larger clone lies a single base off, so this may be a read error. The chain uses TRDV2 and TRDJ3; TRDD3 aligns across 10 bases. This CDR3 has 19 amino acids. Germline V CDR1 and CDR2: GEAIGNYY, EKD. The CDR3 DNA sequence: TGTGCCCGTGACTTCCTGGGGGATATCAGCTCCTGGGACACCCGACAGATGTTTTTC. Amino acid sequence: CARDFLGDISSWDTRQMFF.

This clone was found a few times. Just one base apart from a much larger clone, this may be a read error. Additional DNA sequences in this sample encode the identical CDR3. The J gene is TRDJ1, the V gene TRDV2, with D possibly matching TRDD3 (6 bases). CDR1 GEAIGNYY and CDR2 EKD come from the germline V gene. The CDR3 spans 19 residues. The CDR3 protein is CACDTVGMNDQPYTDKLIF. In nucleotides, the CDR3 is TGTGCCTGCGACACCGTGGGGATGAATGACCAACCTTACACCGATAAACTCATCTTT.

This clone is medium-sized by share. The sample carries other DNA sequences with the same CDR3. The J gene is TRDJ1, the V gene TRDV2; TRDD3 matches at 8 bases. The ends lost 4 bases at V and 0 bases at J; junction bases unmatched: 18. The CDR3 is made up of 19 amino acids. Germline-derived CDR1 and CDR2 are GEAIGNYY and EKD. CDR3 sequence: CACDPVLGGPGVYTDKLIF. The CDR3 DNA reads TGTGCCTGTGATCCCGTACTGGGGGGACCCGGGGTTTACACCGATAAACTCATCTTT.

This clone is labeled medium-sized (0.01 to 0.1%). This chain connects TRAV29/DV5 to TRDJ1; 7 positions agree with TRDD3. CDR1 and CDR2 (germline): NSMFDY, ISSIKDK. V lost 2 bases and J lost 0; bases outside the gene matches: 43. This CDR3 has 27 amino acids. CDR3 sequence (DNA): TGTGCAGCAAGGGGAGAAGGGAGCTCCGCAGATTTCGGTACTGGCCTGGGGGCCACCCTGTACACCGATAAACTCATCTTT. Translating gives CAARGEGSSADFGTGLGATLYTDKLIF.

The table lists this clone with a few counts. A read error may be the cause here, since a much bigger clone is one base away. The sample holds other DNA sequences that translate to the same CDR3. The rearrangement links TRDV2 to TRDJ1, with 7 bases lining up with TRDD3. Germline lookup yields CDR1 GEAIGNYY and CDR2 EKD. The CDR3 is 18 amino acids. The CDR3 spells CACDTVAAGGQVGDKLIF. The CDR3 DNA is TGTGCCTGCGACACCGTTGCCGCTGGGGGCCAAGTGGGCGATAAACTCATCTTT.

Comments on this clone: One end of the junction fails to match germline, which may point to a read error. V usage is TRDV2 and J usage is TRDJ3, with a possible D match to TRDD3 (6 bases). This CDR3 is 17 amino acids long. Germline V gene lookup returns CDR1 GEAIGNYY and CDR2 EKD. The CDR3 region has the DNA TGTGCCTGCGACAGTACTGGGAACTCCTGGGACACCCGACAGATGTTTTTC. As protein: CACDSTGNSWDTRQMFF.

This chain joins TRDV2 and TRDJ1, with 7 bases lining up with TRDD3. V was clipped by 0 bases and J by 0 bases; unmatched bases: 21. The CDR3 sequence is 21 residues long. CDR1 GEAIGNYY and CDR2 EKD come from the germline V gene. The CDR3 loop is CACDTVRTYTSGGQHTDKLIF. The CDR3, as DNA: TGTGCCTGTGACACCGTTCGTACCTATACGTCTGGGGGCCAGCACACCGATAAACTCATCTTT.

On this clone itself: A single base separates this from a much larger clone, so it may be a read error. V is TRDV2 and J is TRDJ3; 12 positions match TRDD3. This CDR3 region has 16 residues. Germline values: CDR1 GEAIGNYY, CDR2 EKD. The CDR3 sequence is CACDTLGDTDTRQVFF. The DNA for the CDR3 is TGTGCCTGTGACACCCTGGGGGATACGGACACCCGACAGGTGTTTTTC.

This clone is deemed large. Other nucleotide sequences in the sample specify the same CDR3. V gene TRDV2 combines with J gene TRDJ1; perhaps TRDD3 as D (6 bases). CDR3 size: 16 residues. The V end lost 0 bases, the J end lost 0 bases, and 13 bases lay between the germline ends. Germline values: CDR1 GEAIGNYY, CDR2 EKD. The CDR3 loop is CACDTVGIIDTDKLIF. The CDR3 DNA follows: TGTGCCTGTGACACCGTTGGGATAATCGACACCGATAAACTCATCTTT.

A word on this clone: One base away lies a much larger clone, so this may be a sequencing read error. The chain has TRDV2 and TRDJ1; 13 bases line up with TRDD3. Germline loops: CDR1 GEAIGNYY, CDR2 EKD. The CDR3 loop spans 18 amino acids. CDR3 amino acids: CACDPLLGDTPYTDKPIF. CDR3 DNA: TGTGCCTGTGACCCCTTACTGGGGGATACGCCGTACACCGATAAACCCATCTTT.

This clone qualifies as medium-sized. The V call is TRDV2, the J call TRDJ1, with TRDD3 matching over 7 bases. The CDR3 sequence is 18 residues long. Trimming at V came to 0 bases and at J to 4 bases, leaving 16 bases not matched to a gene. From germline, CDR1 is GEAIGNYY and CDR2 EKD. The DNA of the CDR3 is TGTGCCTGTGACACCGTTGAAAATCTGGGGGTTACAAACGATAAACTCATCTTT. This translates into CACDTVENLGVTNDKLIF.

On this clone: Other DNA sequences in the same sample also yield this CDR3. The CDR3 sequence: CACDSLLGDTSTDKLIF. CDR3 coding DNA: TGTGCCTGTGACTCCCTACTGGGGGATACTAGTACCGATAAACTCATCTTT. The chain combines TRDV2 with TRDJ1; 12 bases match TRDD3. The junction had 9 bases not matched to a gene; V was cut back by 3 bases and J by 2 bases. This CDR3 has 17 residues. Germline CDR1 GEAIGNYY, CDR2 EKD.

This clone was seen a handful of times. Being one base from a much bigger clone, this may be a read error. Because the CDR3's place on the DNA is in doubt, the DNA is left out and the CDR3 is given as listed by TCRdb. Additional DNA sequences in this sample encode the identical CDR3. The chain is built from TRDV2 and TRDJ1; the table gives TRDD3 as D, unverified against the DNA. CDR1 GEAIGNYY and CDR2 EKD come from the germline V gene. The length of the CDR3 is 18 amino acids, counting both ends. The CDR3: CACDTLLVGEGSPDKLIF.

By share, this clone counts as medium-sized. The chain combines TRDV2 with TRDJ1; 9 nucleotides align to TRDD3. From germline, CDR1 is GEAIGNYY and CDR2 EKD. V shed 1 base and J 0 bases; nucleotides not matched to a gene: 11. The CDR3 loop spans 18 amino acids. The CDR3 coding sequence is TGTGCCTGTGACACACTACTGGGGGACGATTCGTACACCGATAAACTCATCTTT. As protein: CACDTLLGDDSYTDKLIF.